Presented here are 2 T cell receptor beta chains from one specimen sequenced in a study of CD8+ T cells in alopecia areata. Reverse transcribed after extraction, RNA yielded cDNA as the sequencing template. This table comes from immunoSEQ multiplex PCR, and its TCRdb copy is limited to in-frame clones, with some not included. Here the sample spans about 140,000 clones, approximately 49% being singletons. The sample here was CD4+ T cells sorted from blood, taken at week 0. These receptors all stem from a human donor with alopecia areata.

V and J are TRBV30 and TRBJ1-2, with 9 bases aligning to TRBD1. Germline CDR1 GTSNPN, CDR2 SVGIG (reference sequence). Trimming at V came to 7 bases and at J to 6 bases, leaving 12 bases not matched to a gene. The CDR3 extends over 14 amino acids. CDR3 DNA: TGTGCCTCCCCTGGCCGGACAGGGGTCGATGGCTACACCTTC. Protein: CASPGRTGVDGYTF.

The CDR3 DNA follows: TGTGCCAGCAGCCCAACAGGGAATTGGCAGACCCAGTACTTC. This sequence encodes CASSPTGNWQTQYF. The chain carries TRBV7-2 and TRBJ2-5; D may be TRBD1 (6 bases). Trimming took 5 bases from V and 6 from J, leaving 16 bases between them. The CDR3 totals 14 residues. Germline CDR1 reads SGHTA; CDR2 reads FQGNSA.